Shown below are 16 T cell receptor beta chains from a single sample sequenced in a study of cytomegalovirus exposure and HLA in healthy donors. PCR amplification relied on 60 Vbeta primers (plus 13 Jbeta primers). The assay was immunoSEQ multiplex PCR, and TCRdb's table has in-frame clones only and misses some. The sample holds 150,000 to 200,000 clones, roughly 9.4% seen once. The sequenced sample consisted of PBMCs. The receptors shown here come from a woman younger than 45 in good health and CMV-seropositive.

This clone occurred a few times. Additional DNA sequences in this sample encode the identical CDR3. The CDR3: CASSGDRVSTDTQYF. The CDR3 DNA sequence: TGTGCCAGCAGCGGGGACAGGGTATCCACAGATACGCAGTATTTT. The chain recombines TRBV9 with TRBJ2-3; 9 bases map to TRBD1. CDR1 is SGDLS and CDR2 is YYNGEE in the germline V gene. CDR3 length: 15 residues. V lost 3 bases, J lost 2 bases, and 4 bases stayed unmatched.

CDR3 residues: CTSSLSGHGNNEQFF. DNA for the CDR3: TGCACCAGCAGCCTTAGCGGTCACGGGAACAATGAGCAGTTCTTC. The chain has TRBV1 and TRBJ2-1; the DNA was not compared with TRBD2, the D call given in the table. TRBV1 is given as a pseudogene. The CDR3 covers 15 residues.

This clone was seen a handful of times. The V gene is TRBV30, the J gene TRBJ1-1; possibly TRBD1 for D (5 bases). The CDR3 covers 11 residues. The V and J ends lost 8 bases and 2 bases respectively, with 9 bases between them. The germline CDR1 and CDR2 sequences are GTSNPN and SVGIG (reference sequence). DNA of the CDR3: TGTGCCGGGACGGGAAACACTGAAGCTTTCTTT. Encoded protein: CAGTGNTEAFF.

This clone was seen only a few times. CDR3 DNA: TGTGCCAGCATCGGTGGGACAGGGAGGTCAGATACGCAGTATTTT. This gives the protein CASIGGTGRSDTQYF. The V call is TRBV6-5, the J call TRBJ2-3, with 9 bases lining up with TRBD1. The CDR3 runs to 15 residues. Germline loops: CDR1 MNHEY, CDR2 SVGAGI. J gave up 4 bases and V 7 bases, and 9 bases lay outside the gene matches.

This clone was detected a few times. The V gene is TRBV7-3, the J gene TRBJ1-1; TRBD1 aligns across 8 bases. Unmatched junction bases numbered 9, after V lost 5 bases and J lost 10 bases. CDR1 and CDR2 (germline): SGHTA, FQGTGA. CDR3 length: 13 residues. This CDR3 is CASSIDRGYSAFF. For the CDR3, the DNA is TGTGCCAGCAGCATTGACAGGGGTTATTCAGCTTTCTTT.

The DNA for the CDR3 is TGTGCCAGCAGCGGAGGGACAGGGAGGGACCTTAATGAAAAACTGTTTTTT. Encoded protein: CASSGGTGRDLNEKLFF. The genes are TRBV5-6 and TRBJ1-4, with 9 bases that match TRBD1. Germline CDR1 SGHDT, CDR2 YYEEEE. The CDR3 contains 17 residues. V dropped 4 bases and J dropped 4; count of bases not matched to a gene: 11.

V usage is TRBV2 and J usage is TRBJ2-2, with D maybe TRBD2 (6 bases). The CDR3 length is 13 residues. Germline CDR1 is SNHLY and CDR2 is FYNNEI. The ends were cut back, 7 bases at V and 2 bases at J, with 8 bases in the middle. The CDR3: CASIAVNTGELFF. CDR3 bases: TGTGCCAGCATAGCGGTTAACACCGGGGAGCTGTTTTTT.

This clone was counted between two and nine times. The rearrangement uses TRBV19 and TRBJ2-2, with 10 bases aligning to TRBD2. This CDR3 contains 17 residues. Germline lookup yields CDR1 LNHDA and CDR2 SQIVND (reference sequence). With V trimmed by 4 bases and J by 0 bases, 5 bases remained unmatched. CDR3 residues: CASSTSSGRPNTGELFF. CDR3 coding DNA: TGTGCCAGTAGTACGAGTAGCGGGAGGCCGAACACCGGGGAGCTGTTTTTT.

The V call is TRBV2, the J call TRBJ2-7, with 10 bases that match TRBD1. The CDR3 totals 15 residues. Looked up from germline, CDR1 is SNHLY and CDR2 is FYNNEI. J gave up 4 bases and V 4 bases, and 7 bases lay outside the gene matches. CDR3 coding DNA: TGTGCCAGCAGTGGAGGGGGACAGGGGTGGTACGAGCAGTACTTC. It yields the protein CASSGGGQGWYEQYF.

This clone was detected only a few times. The chain has TRBV6-5 and TRBJ2-2, with a weak D call TRBD2 (5 bases). The CDR3 totals 14 residues. Between the trimmed V and J ends, which lost 4 bases and 6 bases, there was a span of 12 bases. From germline, CDR1 is MNHEY and CDR2 SVGAGI. The CDR3 DNA sequence: TGTGCCAGCAGTTTTTGGTCGGGGTCCGGGGAGCTGTTTTTT. This codes for CASSFWSGSGELFF.

This clone was counted only a few times. The chain is built from TRBV10-3 and TRBJ1-1; a weak D match, TRBD1 (5 bases). Germline-derived CDR1 and CDR2 are ENHRY and SYGVKD. Trimming removed 3 bases from V and 4 bases from J, with 9 bases in between. The CDR3 covers 13 residues. Written as DNA, the CDR3 is TGTGCCATCAGTGAAGCCAGGGTCACTGAAGCTTTCTTT. It yields the protein CAISEARVTEAFF.

The rearrangement joins TRBV6-1 to TRBJ1-1; a possible D gene is TRBD1 (5 bases). The CDR3 loop spans 14 amino acids. Germline loops: CDR1 MNHNS, CDR2 SASEGT. V lost 5 bases and J lost 0, with 10 bases in between. This CDR3 reads CASSMTDMNTEAFF. The DNA of the CDR3 is TGTGCCAGCAGTATGACGGACATGAACACTGAAGCTTTCTTT.

This clone occurred a few times. This chain uses TRBV6-5 with TRBJ1-1; 8 bases are a match to TRBD1. From germline, CDR1 is MNHEY and CDR2 SVGAGI. CDR3 length: 15 residues. With 5 bases clipped from V and 1 base from J, the junction kept 6 bases outside the gene matches. The CDR3 reads CASSRTGTGNTEAFF. The DNA for the CDR3 is TGTGCCAGCAGTCGCACCGGGACAGGGAACACTGAAGCTTTCTTT.

The chain links TRBV10-2 to TRBJ2-7; 11 nucleotides align to TRBD1. Germline CDR1 reads WSHSY; CDR2 reads SAAADI. The CDR3 is 16 residues long. The V segment lost 4 bases and the J segment 6 bases; nucleotides outside the gene matches: 11. In DNA, the CDR3 is TGCGCCAGCAGTGGGGTACCGGGACAGGGGGGCCGCGAGCAGTACTTC. Translating gives CASSGVPGQGGREQYF.

The chain carries TRBV7-9 and TRBJ2-7, with 7 bases fitting TRBD2. Germline V CDR1 and CDR2: SEHNR, FQNEAQ (reference sequence). The junction had 4 bases not matched to a gene; V was cut back by 6 bases and J by 2 bases. The CDR3 consists of 13 residues. Here the CDR3 reads CASSPGGPYEQYF. The CDR3 DNA is TGTGCCAGCAGTCCGGGAGGTCCCTACGAGCAGTACTTC.

This clone was seen a handful of times. The J gene is TRBJ1-1, the V gene TRBV29-1; no clear D gene. CDR3 length equals 13 residues. V lost 5 bases and J 4 bases, leaving 14 bases between the germline ends. Germline CDR1 and CDR2: SQVTM and ANQGSEA. This CDR3 reads CSVTSASGTEAFF. The DNA of the CDR3 is TGCAGCGTTACAAGCGCCTCGGGCACTGAAGCTTTCTTT.